This TCR beta chain was identified in a study of T-cell memory formation after mild COVID-19. On the study more broadly: Clusters of TCRs were largely donor specific. Overall study results and limits: Contracting clones, day 15 to 85, had balanced CD4/CD8, and later expanders favored CD4+. In pre-infection memory, a portion of responding clones appeared, which suggested that cross-reactive memory joined.

One entry per CDR3 protein results from TCRdb running MiXCR on the 5' RACE reads. The table has about 210,000 distinct CDR3 sequences, 10% to 13% seen once. V lost 5 bases to trimming and J lost 0 bases, with 20 bases between them. Germline assignment: CDR1 SGHTA and CDR2 FQGNSA. This CDR3 is 18 amino acids long. Comment on this clonotype: Its antigen remains unidentified.

The chain couples TRBV7-2 to TRBJ2-1, with a weak D call TRBD2 (6 bases). The sequence was collected from a man in his late teens or twenties who had mild COVID-19 (a few samples of this study predate the infection). Cell type and time point are not known. Sequencing input: PBMCs or a T cell subset sorted from them (not recorded which). The CDR3 sequence is CASSKAPPSASSYNEQFF. CDR3 nucleotides: TGTGCCAGCAGCAAAGCCCCCCCTAGCGCGAGCTCCTACAATGAGCAGTTCTTC.